Below, 18 T cell receptor beta chains from the same sample are listed, as sequenced in a study of T cells in Graves' hyperthyroidism and ophthalmopathy. The source material, RNA transcripts, was used to amplify TCR beta CDR3 regions. The TCR CDR3 was amplified in a first-round RT-PCR using the HTBI primer set. MiXCR was run by TCRdb on the multiplex PCR reads, yielding one entry per CDR3 protein. The sample consists of more than 500,000 distinct CDR3 sequences, 14% of them appearing once. Sequences were obtained from blood. These receptors were obtained from a woman in her thirties or forties with Graves' hyperthyroidism.

This clonotype was detected ten times or more. The genes are TRBV6-1 and TRBJ1-1; D not resolved. This CDR3 has 13 amino acids. The V end was cut by 3 bases, the J end by 4 bases, with 9 bases between. Germline CDR1 MNHNS, CDR2 SASEGT. CDR3 loop: CASSEQIRTEAFF. In nucleotides, the CDR3 is TGTGCCAGCAGTGAGCAGATCCGCACTGAAGCTTTCTTT.

In this sample, this clonotype turned up a few times. The chain recombines TRBV19 with TRBJ2-1; no firm D call. V was clipped by 7 bases and J by 0 bases, with 13 bases between them. CDR3 length: 15 residues. Germline CDR1 is LNHDA and CDR2 is SQIVND (reference sequence). The CDR3 spells CASILDGSSYNEQFF. Written as DNA, the CDR3 is TGTGCCAGTATCCTCGATGGTAGCTCCTACAATGAGCAGTTCTTC.

In its sample, this clonotype was seen many times. The rearrangement joins TRBV11-2 to TRBJ2-1; no definite D call. CDR1 SGHAT and CDR2 FQNNGV come from the germline V gene. The CDR3 length is 12 residues. V was trimmed by 5 bases and J by 3 bases, leaving 5 bases between them. The chain's CDR3 is CASSALYNEQFF. CDR3 sequence (DNA): TGTGCCAGCAGCGCGCTCTACAATGAGCAGTTCTTC.

This clonotype was picked up many times. The J gene is TRBJ2-1, the V gene TRBV7-9; 8 bases map to TRBD2. The CDR3 is 15 residues long. Germline V gives CDR1 SEHNR, CDR2 FQNEAQ (reference sequence). J lost 8 bases, V lost 5 bases, and 11 bases had no gene match. The CDR3 protein is CASSLSGTRTHEQFF. In nucleotides, the CDR3 is TGTGCCAGCAGCCTATCCGGGACTAGGACGCATGAGCAGTTCTTC. The full variable domain, completed using reference TRBV7-9 and TRBJ2-1, is DTGVSQNPRHKITKRGQNVTFRCDPISEHNRLYWYRQTLGQGPEFLTYFQNEAQLEKSRLLSDRFSAERPKGSFSTLEIQRTEQGDSAMYLCASSLSGTRTHEQFFGPGTRLTVL.

This clonotype was detected once. The genes are TRBV28 and TRBJ2-7; TRBD2 matches 8 bases. This CDR3 region has 17 residues. Germline V gene sequence: CDR1 MDHEN, CDR2 SYDVKM. Germline trimming cut 6 bases from V and 3 bases from J; bases unmatched to any gene: 16. The CDR3 loop is CASSQGSLAEDSYEQYF. The CDR3 DNA reads as TGTGCCAGCAGCCAAGGGTCACTAGCGGAAGATAGCTACGAGCAGTACTTC.

The chain employs TRBV10-3 and TRBJ2-7, with a tentative D call TRBD2 (6 bases). V shed 6 bases and J shed 6 bases, with 21 bases lying between them. Germline CDR1 ENHRY, CDR2 SYGVKD. This CDR3 spans 15 amino acids. The CDR3 nucleotides read TGTGCCATCAGAGACCCGGGACTTTCGTCTCGCGAGCAGTACTTC. It yields the protein CAIRDPGLSSREQYF.

This clonotype was observed at least ten times. The gene calls are TRBV11-2 and TRBJ2-7; D remains unclear. This CDR3 is 13 amino acids long. Looked up from germline, CDR1 is SGHAT and CDR2 is FQNNGV. The V gene lost 5 bases and the J gene lost 2 bases, with 10 bases spanning the gap. The CDR3 loop reads CASSKTDTYEQYF. The CDR3 DNA is TGTGCCAGCAGCAAAACAGATACCTACGAGCAGTACTTC.

This clonotype was found a few times. V is TRBV6-5 and J is TRBJ2-1, with 8 bases that match TRBD2. CDR1 is MNHEY, CDR2 SVGAGI, per germline. V gave up 0 bases and J gave up 3 bases; unmatched junction bases: 10. This CDR3 is built from 18 residues. The CDR3, as DNA: TGTGCCAGCAGTTACTCCTTCCCAGCGGGAGTAATCTACAATGAGCAGTTCTTC. Protein sequence: CASSYSFPAGVIYNEQFF.

This chain uses TRBV15 with TRBJ1-4, with D perhaps TRBD1 (5 bases). V was trimmed by 3 bases and J by 7 bases, leaving 12 bases between them. Germline V gene sequence: CDR1 LNHNV, CDR2 YYDKDF (reference sequence). CDR3 length: 14 amino acids. The CDR3 coding sequence is TGTGCCACCAGCAGTCCAGGGAAGACTGAAAAACTGTTTTTT. It translates to CATSSPGKTEKLFF. Complete variable domain (other parts from reference TRBV15 and TRBJ1-4): DAMVIQNPRYQVTQFGKPVTLSCSQTLNHNVMYWYQQKSSQAPKLLFHYYDKDFNNEADTPDNFQSRRPNTSFCFLDIRSPGLGDTAMYLCATSSPGKTEKLFFGSGTQLSVL.

This clonotype was seen ten or more times. The chain recombines TRBV3-1 with TRBJ2-7, with D hard to call. V was cut by 2 bases and J by 5 bases, with 13 bases left in between. There are 14 residues in the CDR3. Germline V gene sequence: CDR1 LGHDT, CDR2 YNNKEL (reference sequence). The CDR3 coding sequence is TGTGCCAGCAGCCAATCTGAGCGATCAAACGAGCAGTACTTC. Its protein is CASSQSERSNEQYF.

In this sample, this clonotype turned up many times. This chain links TRBV27 with TRBJ2-7; D perhaps matches TRBD2 (5 bases). The CDR3 is 15 amino acids. V lost 6 bases and J lost 3, with 18 bases in between. Germline CDR1 is MNHEY and CDR2 is SMNVEV (reference sequence). Written as DNA, the CDR3 is TGTGCCAGCAGCCTTGGACTTCCCAGGCACTACGAGCAGTACTTC. Translated, it gives CASSLGLPRHYEQYF.

The rearrangement joins TRBV15 to TRBJ2-3; D is undetermined. Looked up from germline, CDR1 is LNHNV and CDR2 is YYDKDF (reference sequence). The CDR3 is made up of 16 amino acids. V lost 4 bases and J 2 bases, leaving 16 bases between the germline ends. CDR3 sequence: CATSTKVAPYTDTQYF. In DNA, the CDR3 is TGTGCCACCAGCACCAAGGTAGCCCCGTACACAGATACGCAGTATTTT. Looking up the rest from reference TRBV15 and TRBJ2-3 gives the full variable domain: DAMVIQNPRYQVTQFGKPVTLSCSQTLNHNVMYWYQQKSSQAPKLLFHYYDKDFNNEADTPDNFQSRRPNTSFCFLDIRSPGLGDTAMYLCATSTKVAPYTDTQYFGPGTRLTVL.

This clonotype was counted ten times or more. This chain connects TRBV30 to TRBJ1-6; no clear D. The CDR3 runs to 11 residues. The germline V gene encodes CDR1 GTSNPN and CDR2 SVGIG (reference sequence). V gave up 3 bases and J gave up 7 bases, with 4 bases separating them. CDR3 loop: CAWRENSPLHF. The DNA of the CDR3 is TGTGCCTGGAGAGAAAATTCACCCCTCCACTTT.

This clonotype was detected many times. This chain connects TRBV28 to TRBJ2-5; D might be TRBD2 (7 bases). V lost 3 bases and J 5 bases, leaving 16 bases between the germline ends. CDR1 and CDR2 (germline): MDHEN, SYDVKM. The CDR3 covers 15 residues. In DNA form, the CDR3 reads TGTGCCAGCAGTTTGGGGGGGGCCCGAGGGGAGACCCAGTACTTC. Translation: CASSLGGARGETQYF.

The sample holds a few counts of this clonotype. J is TRBJ1-1 and V is TRBV12-3 or TRBV12-4; D might be TRBD1 (6 bases). This CDR3 contains 14 residues. Trimming stripped 3 bases from V and 2 bases from J, with 10 bases between. The DNA for the CDR3 is TGTGCCAGCAGTTTCGACAGGACCAACACTGAAGCTTTCTTT. This encodes CASSFDRTNTEAFF.

This chain joins TRBV6-1 and TRBJ2-3; D not certain. The CDR3 is made up of 16 amino acids. The V end was cut by 3 bases, the J end by 2 bases, with 15 bases between. Per the germline V gene, CDR1 is MNHNS and CDR2 is SASEGT. The CDR3 coding sequence is TGTGCCAGCAGTGAGTTAAAGGGCTTTCTCACAGATACGCAGTATTTT. Amino acids: CASSELKGFLTDTQYF.

This clonotype was seen at least ten times. This rearrangement joins TRBV13 to TRBJ2-7; perhaps TRBD1 as D (6 bases). V was trimmed by 0 bases and J by 2 bases, leaving 11 bases between them. Germline V gives CDR1 PRHDT, CDR2 FYEKMQ (reference sequence). The CDR3 runs to 15 residues. The CDR3 DNA is TGTGCCAGCAGCTTAGGGGAGACAGGCACCTACGAGCAGTACTTC. This sequence encodes CASSLGETGTYEQYF.

This clonotype was picked up many times. This chain connects TRBV2 to TRBJ2-1, with 7 bases fitting TRBD2. CDR1 is SNHLY, CDR2 FYNNEI, per germline. The V gene end was trimmed by 4 bases and the J gene end by 10 bases; junction bases not matched to a gene: 22. The CDR3 covers 18 residues. The CDR3: CASSGTSYKSGERTEQFF. The CDR3 nucleotides read TGTGCCAGCAGTGGGACGAGTTACAAGAGCGGGGAACGCACGGAGCAGTTCTTC.